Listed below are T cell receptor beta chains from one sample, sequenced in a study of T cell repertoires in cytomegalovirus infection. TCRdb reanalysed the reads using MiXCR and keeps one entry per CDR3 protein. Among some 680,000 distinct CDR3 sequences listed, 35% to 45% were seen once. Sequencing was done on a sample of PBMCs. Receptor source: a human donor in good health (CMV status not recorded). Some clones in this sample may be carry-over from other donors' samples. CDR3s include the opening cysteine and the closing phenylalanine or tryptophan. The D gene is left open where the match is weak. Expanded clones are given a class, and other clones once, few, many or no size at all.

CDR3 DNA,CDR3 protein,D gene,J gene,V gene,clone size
TGTGCCAGCAGTTTGAACTGGGACGGCCAAGAGACCCAGTACTTC,CASSLNWDGQETQYF,.,TRBJ2-5,TRBV6-1,few
TGTGCCAGCAGCTTAGGAGGGGTTCACCTCTCCTACGAGCAGTACTTC,CASSLGGVHLSYEQYF,.,TRBJ2-7,TRBV7-9,.
TGTGCCAGCAGAACCGGGACTCTCTACTATGGCTACACCTTC,CASRTGTLYYGYTF,.,TRBJ1-2,TRBV6-1,few
TGTGCCAGCAGGACGACAGTTAACTATGGCTACACCTTC,CASRTTVNYGYTF,.,TRBJ1-2,TRBV7-2,many
TGTGCCAGCAGTGAAGGACAGGGGCTTCGCAATCAGCCCCAGCATTTT,CASSEGQGLRNQPQHF,TRBD1,TRBJ1-5,TRBV2,few
TGTGCCAGCAGCTCGACTCAGGGGCCCACTGAAGCTTTCTTT,CASSSTQGPTEAFF,.,TRBJ1-1,TRBV7-6,many
TGTGCCAGCAGAGTAGAGATCCAAGAGACCCAGTACTTC,CASRVEIQETQYF,.,TRBJ2-5,TRBV2,few
TGCAGCGTTGAGGCTAGCACAGATACGCAGTATTTT,CSVEASTDTQYF,.,TRBJ2-3,TRBV29-1,once
TGTGCCAGCAGCTCAGACCTGACAGGCCCTACGGTGAGCAATCAGCCCCAGCATTTT,CASSSDLTGPTVSNQPQHF,.,TRBJ1-5,TRBV7-8,few
TGCGCCAGCAGCCAAGCTTCCGGGGCCAACGTCCTGACTTTC,CASSQASGANVLTF,.,TRBJ2-6,TRBV4-1,.
TGTGCCAGCAGCCCAATCCAAGGCCGGACAGGGGCGAACACTGAAGCTTTCTTT,CASSPIQGRTGANTEAFF,TRBD1,TRBJ1-1,TRBV7-2,.
TGTGCCAGCAGCCAAGATCGGTCTTTGGCGCAGTATTTT,CASSQDRSLAQYF,.,TRBJ2-3,TRBV4-2,few
TGTGCCAGCAGTCGTGGGAGGGGCGCGGGCACTGAAGCTTTCTTT,CASSRGRGAGTEAFF,.,TRBJ1-1,TRBV27,.
TGTGCCAGCAGTTTTCCAAGGGGCAATCAGCCCCAGCATTTT,CASSFPRGNQPQHF,.,TRBJ1-5,TRBV28,few
TGTGCCAGCAGCGAGGGATCGGGAGATACGCAGTATTTT,CASSEGSGDTQYF,.,TRBJ2-3,TRBV7-8,many
TGTGCCAGCAGCTCTCGGACCCTTAGCTCCTACGAGCAGTACTTC,CASSSRTLSSYEQYF,.,TRBJ2-7,TRBV14,.
TGTGCCAGCAGTTTTAACGCAGATACGCAGTATTTT,CASSFNADTQYF,.,TRBJ2-3,TRBV28,many
TGTGCCAGCAGTTACTACAGCTCGAACACTGAAGCTTTCTTT,CASSYYSSNTEAFF,.,TRBJ1-1,TRBV6-2/TRBV6-3,few
TGTGCCAGCAGCAATGAGGGTATCAATCAGCCCCAGCATTTT,CASSNEGINQPQHF,.,TRBJ1-5,TRBV7-9,.
TGTGCCAGCAGTTTCTTCCCGCCTTGGATTTCCAAGGGCGGGGATGGCTACACCTTC,CASSFFPPWISKGGDGYTF,.,TRBJ1-2,TRBV12-3/TRBV12-4,.
TGTGCCAGCAGCCCAGGACAGTTGGGGGAGACCCAGTACTTC,CASSPGQLGETQYF,.,TRBJ2-5,TRBV7-9,once
TGCAGTGCTAGAGTTCAGGGGAGCTCCTACAATGAGCAGTTCTTC,CSARVQGSSYNEQFF,.,TRBJ2-1,TRBV20-1,few
TGTGCCAGTAGTCTTTCCAGGACAGGGGGCCTCGATGGCTACACCTTC,CASSLSRTGGLDGYTF,TRBD1,TRBJ1-2,TRBV19,.
TGTGCCATCAGTAGCCCGACTAGCGGGAGGGCGAACACCGGGGAGCTGTTTTTT,CAISSPTSGRANTGELFF,TRBD2,TRBJ2-2,TRBV10-3,.
TGTGCCAGCAGCTTAACCGCTAGCGGGCGCTCCTACGAGCAGTACTTC,CASSLTASGRSYEQYF,TRBD2,TRBJ2-7,TRBV7-2,few
TGTGCCAGCATGCAGTTAGGACAGGGGCCATACACCTTC,CASMQLGQGPYTF,TRBD1,TRBJ1-2,TRBV28,once
TGTGCCAGCTCACCACGAGTTCTTTCCCGGGGATTGGGGCTTAATGAGCAGTTCTTC,CASSPRVLSRGLGLNEQFF,.,TRBJ2-1,TRBV18,.
TGTGCCAGCAGTTACGCCGGTGATACGCAGTATTTT,CASSYAGDTQYF,.,TRBJ2-3,TRBV6-1,.
TGCAGTGCTAGGATTAGCGGGAGGCCCCACGAGCAGTACTTC,CSARISGRPHEQYF,TRBD2,TRBJ2-7,TRBV20-1,few
TGCAGTGCTAAAAATTATTACAGGGAGAAGCCTCTTCGGGAAAAACTGTTTTTT,CSAKNYYREKPLREKLFF,.,TRBJ1-4,TRBV20-1,.
TGTGCCAGTAGTTCCGACACCGCGGCTGAAGCTTTCTTT,CASSSDTAAEAFF,.,TRBJ1-1,TRBV19,.